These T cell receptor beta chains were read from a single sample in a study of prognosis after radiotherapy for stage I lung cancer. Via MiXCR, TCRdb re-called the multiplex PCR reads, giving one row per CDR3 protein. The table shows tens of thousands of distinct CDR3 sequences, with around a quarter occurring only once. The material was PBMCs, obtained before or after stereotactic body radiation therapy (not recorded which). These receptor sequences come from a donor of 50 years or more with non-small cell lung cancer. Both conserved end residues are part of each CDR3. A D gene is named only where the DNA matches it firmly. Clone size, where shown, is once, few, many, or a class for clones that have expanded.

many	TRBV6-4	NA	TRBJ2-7	TGTGCCAGCAGTTACAAGGGGGGCGGGGCCGCCTACGAGCAGTACTTC	CASSYKGGGAAYEQYF
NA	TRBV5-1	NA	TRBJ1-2	TGCGCCAGCAGCTTGGAGTGGCAGGGTTTTCTGGGCTATGGCTACACCTTC	CASSLEWQGFLGYGYTF
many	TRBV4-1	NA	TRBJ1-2	TGCGCCAGCAGCCAAGATCAGACCGGACAGTATGGCTACACCTTC	CASSQDQTGQYGYTF
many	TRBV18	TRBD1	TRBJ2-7	TGTGCCAGCTCACCAGCAGGGGGTATCCCCCACGAGCAGTACTTC	CASSPAGGIPHEQYF
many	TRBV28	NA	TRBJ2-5	TGTGCCAGCAGTTTACAGGGGCTCCAAGAGACCCAGTATTTC	CASSLQGLQETQYF
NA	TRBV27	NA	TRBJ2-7	TGTGCCAGCAGTTTTTTTTTTTTCTACGAGCAGTACTTC	CASSFFFFYEQYF
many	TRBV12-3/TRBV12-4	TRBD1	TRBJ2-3	TGTGCCAGCAGGGGACAGGGGCTCACAGATACGCAGTATTTT	CASRGQGLTDTQYF
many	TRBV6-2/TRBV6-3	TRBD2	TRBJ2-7	TGTGCCAGCAGTTACTCGATATGGGGGGGGTACGAGCAGTACTTC	CASSYSIWGGYEQYF
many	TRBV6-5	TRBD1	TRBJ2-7	TGTGCCAGCAGTTATTTGGGACAGGGCTACGAGCAGTACTTC	CASSYLGQGYEQYF
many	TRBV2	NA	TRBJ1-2	TGTGCCAGCAGCGAAATTGTCCGTGATGGCTACACCTTC	CASSEIVRDGYTF